This TCR beta chain is from a study of beta chain features in type 1 diabetes. The germline V gene has CDR1 KGHSH and CDR2 LQKENI. V was shortened by 8 bases and J by 6 bases, with 18 bases between the two germline ends. The CDR3 totals 14 residues. Expressed TCRB transcripts were sequenced, since all the RNA that had been isolated was reverse transcribed. TCRdb's copy holds only in-frame clones and misses some; the assay was immunoSEQ multiplex PCR. The sample holds 30,000 to 45,000 clones, around 60% seen once. The sequenced sample was Tregs from blood. The receptor comes from a young woman in good health. V gene TRBV18 combines with J gene TRBJ2-3, with a weak D call TRBD1 (6 bases). The CDR3 nucleotides are TGTGCCAGCATCAACTTGGGGGCTCTGGATACGCAGTATTTT. Encoded protein: CASINLGALDTQYF.